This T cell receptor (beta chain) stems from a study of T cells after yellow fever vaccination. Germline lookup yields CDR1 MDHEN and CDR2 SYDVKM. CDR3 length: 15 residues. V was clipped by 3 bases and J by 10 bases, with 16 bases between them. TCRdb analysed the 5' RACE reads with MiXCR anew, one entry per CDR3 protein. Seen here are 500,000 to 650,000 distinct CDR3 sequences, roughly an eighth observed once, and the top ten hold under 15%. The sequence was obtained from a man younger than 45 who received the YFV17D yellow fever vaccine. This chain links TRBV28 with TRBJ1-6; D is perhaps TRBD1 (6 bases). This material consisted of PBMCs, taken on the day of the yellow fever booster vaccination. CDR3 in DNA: TGTGCCAGCAGTTTTGGGGGGCTGCCTCCCTCACCCCTCCACTTT. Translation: CASSFGGLPPSPLHF.